This entry lists 28 T cell receptor beta chains sequenced from one sample in a study of T cell responses to AZD1222 COVID-19 vaccine. Generated by immunoSEQ multiplex PCR, the TCRdb table keeps only in-frame clones and is missing some. The sample carries some 150,000 clones, approximately 85% recorded once. The input for sequencing was peripheral blood, taken 28 days after the second dose of the MenACWY control vaccine. The receptors stem from an adult who received the MenACWY meningococcal vaccine as a control.

The chain combines TRBV11-3 with TRBJ1-1; tentative D call: TRBD1 (5 bases). Germline V gene lookup returns CDR1 SGHNT and CDR2 YENEEA. V was shortened by 4 bases and J by 0 bases, with 6 bases between the two germline ends. This CDR3 is built from 13 residues. The CDR3 protein is CASSSGLNTEAFF. In DNA, the CDR3 is TGTGCCAGCAGCTCGGGGCTGAACACTGAAGCTTTCTTT.

The chain employs TRBV14 and TRBJ2-7; D remains ambiguous. Germline assignment: CDR1 SGHDN and CDR2 FVKESK. The CDR3 sequence is 13 residues long. V lost 0 bases and J lost 5, with 8 bases in between. Written as DNA, the CDR3 is TGTGCCAGCAGCCAAGACTGGTGGCACGAGCAGTACGTC. Protein product: CASSQDWWHEQYV.

This clone was detected a few times. V is TRBV10-1 and J is TRBJ1-1; D remains unclear. Per germline, CDR1 WNHNN and CDR2 SYGVQD (reference sequence). This CDR3 is 13 amino acids long. Between the trimmed V and J ends, which lost 0 bases and 7 bases, there was a span of 9 bases. CDR3 sequence: CASSESGKGEAFF. The CDR3 nucleotides read TGCGCCAGCAGTGAGTCGGGAAAGGGTGAAGCTTTCTTT.

V and J are TRBV30 and TRBJ1-5, with a weak D call TRBD1 (5 bases). V lost 7 bases to trimming and J lost 4 bases, with 14 bases between them. CDR1 is GTSNPN, CDR2 SVGIG, per germline (reference sequence). This CDR3 has 13 residues. The CDR3 reads CAYGHEGNQPQHF. The CDR3, as DNA: TGTGCCTACGGACACGAGGGAAATCAGCCCCAGCATTTT.

The chain carries TRBV5-1 and TRBJ1-2; D call uncertain. Trimming shortened V by 0 bases and J by 7 bases, and 7 bases separated the two germline ends. The germline V gene has CDR1 SGHRS and CDR2 YFSETQ. The CDR3 totals 12 residues. CDR3 amino acids: CASSLDATGYTF. The CDR3 DNA reads TGCGCCAGCAGCTTGGATGCAACTGGCTACACCTTC.

This rearrangement joins TRBV5-6 to TRBJ1-3; tentative D call: TRBD1 (5 bases). Germline V gives CDR1 SGHDT, CDR2 YYEEEE. This CDR3 has 13 residues. Trimming shortened V by 1 base and J by 4 bases, and 6 bases separated the two germline ends. The CDR3 DNA is TGTGCCAGCAGCTTGCAGGGCGGAAACACCATATATTTT. Translation gives CASSLQGGNTIYF. Full variable domain (rest looked up from reference TRBV5-6 and TRBJ1-3): DAGVTQSPTHLIKTRGQQVTLRCSPKSGHDTVSWYQQALGQGPQFIFQYYEEEERQRGNFPDRFSGHQFPNYSSELNVNALLLGDSALYLCASSLQGGNTIYFGEGSWLTVV.

DNA of the CDR3: TGTGCCACCCACGGCTCTGGGGCCAACGTCCTGACTTTC. Translated, it gives CATHGSGANVLTF. V usage is TRBV2 and J usage is TRBJ2-6; no definite D call. This CDR3 contains 13 residues. Germline V gene sequence: CDR1 SNHLY, CDR2 FYNNEI. Trimming removed 10 bases from V and 0 bases from J, with 7 bases in between.

V usage is TRBV7-8 and J usage is TRBJ1-2; no clear D. V lost 4 bases and J 0 bases, leaving 15 bases between the germline ends. CDR3 length: 16 residues. Germline V CDR1 and CDR2: SGHVS, FQNEAQ. CDR3 DNA sequence: TGTGCCAGCAGCTCCCTATGGACGGAAGCTAACTATGGCTACACCTTC. This gives the protein CASSSLWTEANYGYTF. Variable domain in full (rest from reference TRBV7-8 and TRBJ1-2): GAGVSQSPRYKVAKRGQDVALRCDPISGHVSLFWYQQALGQGPEFLTYFQNEAQLDKSGLPSDRFFAERPEGSVSTLKIQRTQQEDSAVYLCASSSLWTEANYGYTFGSGTRLTVV.

The rearrangement uses TRBV6-6 and TRBJ1-5; TRBD1 is a possible D gene (6 bases). The germline V gene has CDR1 MNHNY and CDR2 SVGAGI (reference sequence). The CDR3 is 14 amino acids. Trimming cost V 5 bases and J 6 bases, with 14 bases left between them. The CDR3 sequence is CASSQQGGGQPQHF. The DNA for the CDR3 is TGTGCCAGCAGTCAACAGGGTGGGGGTCAGCCCCAGCATTTT.

The rearrangement uses TRBV12-3 or TRBV12-4 and TRBJ2-5; no clear D. The CDR3 runs to 13 residues. V lost 3 bases and J lost 5, with 10 bases in between. Here the CDR3 reads CASSLILGETQYF. The CDR3 bases are TGTGCCAGCAGTTTGATTCTTGGGGAGACCCAGTACTTC.

The chain is built from TRBV27 and TRBJ1-5; D is uncertain. V lost 0 bases, J lost 3 bases, and 9 bases lay in between. Germline CDR1 MNHEY, CDR2 SMNVEV (reference sequence). This CDR3 is built from 15 residues. CDR3 DNA: TGTGCCAGCAGTTTATCGATGGGTACCAATCAGCCCCAGCATTTT. Its translation: CASSLSMGTNQPQHF.

The V gene is TRBV10-3, the J gene TRBJ2-7; tentatively, D is TRBD1 or TRBD2 (5 bases each). V was trimmed by 6 bases and J by 5 bases, leaving 8 bases between them. CDR1 ENHRY and CDR2 SYGVKD come from the germline V gene. The CDR3 consists of 11 residues. The CDR3 spells CAIRQGDEQYF. The CDR3 DNA reads TGTGCCATCAGGCAGGGAGACGAGCAGTACTTC.

This chain uses TRBV7-3 with TRBJ2-3, with 12 bases fitting TRBD2. The CDR3 is 15 amino acids. Germline V lookup: CDR1 SGHTA, CDR2 FQGTGA. V lost 5 bases, J lost 5 bases, and 5 bases stayed unmatched. The CDR3 coding sequence is TGTGCCAGCAGCCGTACTAGCGGGAGGTTAGATACGCAGTATTTT. It encodes CASSRTSGRLDTQYF.

CDR3 in DNA: TGTGCCAGCAGCATGTTTGGCGGGAGCTCCTACGAGCAGTACTTC. It codes for CASSMFGGSSYEQYF. This chain uses TRBV7-2 with TRBJ2-7; 7 nucleotides agree with TRBD2. From germline, CDR1 is SGHTA and CDR2 FQGNSA. This CDR3 has 15 residues. Unmatched junction bases numbered 7, after V lost 5 bases and J lost 0 bases.

The genes are TRBV7-8 and TRBJ2-2; tentative D call: TRBD1 (6 bases). CDR1 and CDR2 from the germline V gene are SGHVS and FQNEAQ. This CDR3 comprises 12 residues. V lost 3 bases and J 10 bases, leaving 9 bases between the germline ends. CDR3 DNA: TGTGCCAGCAGCTTCGGACAGCTGGAGCTGTTTTTT. Protein sequence: CASSFGQLELFF.

The chain uses TRBV29-1 and TRBJ2-1, with D tentatively TRBD1 or TRBD2 (7 bases each). This CDR3 has 13 residues. The V end lost 2 bases, the J end lost 7 bases, and 12 bases lay between the germline ends. Germline V lookup: CDR1 SQVTM, CDR2 ANQGSEA. CDR3 loop: CSVERQGGNEQFF. In DNA, the CDR3 is TGCAGCGTTGAACGACAGGGAGGGAATGAGCAGTTCTTC.

The V and J genes are TRBV5-4 and TRBJ2-3; TRBD2 matches at 9 bases. Trimming removed 1 base from V and 1 base from J; junction bases left unmatched: 1. The germline CDR1 and CDR2 sequences are SGHNT and YYREEE (reference sequence). The CDR3 sequence is 15 residues long. In DNA, the CDR3 is TGTGCCAGCAGCTTGAGACTAGCGGGCACAGATACGCAGTATTTT. Translating it yields CASSLRLAGTDTQYF.

The rearrangement links TRBV6-5 to TRBJ1-6, with D maybe TRBD1 (6 bases). Germline lookup yields CDR1 MNHEY and CDR2 SVGAGI. CDR3 length equals 15 residues. V was shortened by 6 bases and J by 10 bases, with 19 bases between the two germline ends. The CDR3 region is CASRRLEDSRSPLHF. Here the CDR3 DNA reads TGTGCCAGCAGACGCCTCGAGGACAGTAGGTCACCCCTCCACTTT.

The chain joins TRBV7-8 to TRBJ2-7; 10 positions agree with TRBD1. Trimming removed 3 bases from V and 1 base from J; junction bases left unmatched: 3. The CDR3 length is 15 residues. Germline V gene data show CDR1 as SGHVS and CDR2 as FQNEAQ. The CDR3 DNA reads TGTGCCAGCAGCTTGGGGACAGGGGAGTCCTACGAGCAGTACGTC. Protein product: CASSLGTGESYEQYV.

The sample holds one count of this clone. This chain joins TRBV3-1 (or the pseudogene TRBV3-2) and TRBJ1-2; weak D call: TRBD1 (5 bases). V lost 4 bases and J 4 bases, leaving 13 bases between the germline ends. The CDR3 loop spans 14 amino acids. Germline V gene lookup returns CDR1 LGHDT and CDR2 YNNKEL (reference sequence). The CDR3 here is CASSLSGTIYGYTF. As DNA, the CDR3 is TGTGCCAGCAGCCTAAGTGGGACCATCTATGGCTACACCTTC.

The CDR3 DNA follows: TGTGCCACCAGCAGAGATCCGGGGGGCCTGCTAGCCAAAAACATTCAGTACTTC. Translated: CATSRDPGGLLAKNIQYF. The genes are TRBV15 and TRBJ2-4, with D maybe TRBD2 (7 bases). Germline CDR1 is LNHNV and CDR2 is YYDKDF (reference sequence). The V end was cut by 0 bases, the J end by 0 bases, with 15 bases between. The CDR3 is 18 residues long.

This chain links TRBV19 with TRBJ1-6; the D gene is possibly TRBD1 (6 bases). With 6 bases removed from V and 7 bases from J, the gap between germline ends came to 13 bases. Looked up from germline, CDR1 is LNHDA and CDR2 is SQIVND (reference sequence). The CDR3 length is 14 residues. CDR3 in amino acids: CASRVGQSNSPLHF. For the CDR3, the DNA is TGTGCCAGTAGGGTCGGACAGTCAAATTCACCCCTCCACTTT. Complete variable domain (other parts from reference TRBV19 and TRBJ1-6): DGGITQSPKYLFRKEGQNVTLSCEQNLNHDAMYWYRQDPGQGLRLIYYSQIVNDFQKGDIAEGYSVSREKKESFPLTVTSAQKNPTAFYLCASRVGQSNSPLHFGNGTRLTVT.

The chain joins TRBV27 to TRBJ1-2; 9 bases fit TRBD1. This CDR3 region has 13 residues. The germline V gene encodes CDR1 MNHEY and CDR2 SMNVEV (reference sequence). Trimming took 5 bases from V and 7 from J; bases not matched to a gene: 5. Written as DNA, the CDR3 is TGTGCCAGCAGTGTACAGGGGGCAGGTGGCTACACCTTC. It is translated as CASSVQGAGGYTF.

This chain uses TRBV3-1 (or the pseudogene TRBV3-2) with TRBJ1-5; tentative D call: TRBD1 (6 bases). Germline-derived CDR1 and CDR2 are LGHDT and YNNKEL (reference sequence). There are 14 residues in the CDR3. V shed 3 bases and J shed 6 bases, with 12 bases lying between them. The CDR3: CASSHGQGSQPQHF. The CDR3 DNA sequence: TGTGCCAGCAGCCACGGCCAGGGGAGTCAGCCCCAGCATTTT.

V and J are TRBV4-3 and TRBJ2-5, with 12 bases lining up with TRBD2. The CDR3 has 19 amino acids. From germline, CDR1 is LGHNA and CDR2 YSLEER. The junction had 13 bases not matched to a gene; V was cut back by 0 bases and J by 5 bases. Written as DNA, the CDR3 is TGCGCCAGCAGCCAAGAATTGGTGACTAGCGGGAGAGGGGGGGAGACCCAGTACTTC. Translation gives CASSQELVTSGRGGETQYF.

The rearrangement links TRBV7-9 to TRBJ1-6, with D uncertain. The CDR3 length is 13 residues. Germline V gene sequence: CDR1 SEHNR, CDR2 FQNEAQ (reference sequence). Trimming stripped 6 bases from V and 13 bases from J, with 16 bases between. DNA of the CDR3: TGTGCCAGCAGTATGGTGGGTGAGAGCCCCCTCCACTTT. Its protein is CASSMVGESPLHF.

This chain joins TRBV27 and TRBJ2-2; TRBD2 matches 10 bases. The CDR3 extends over 17 amino acids. The germline gives CDR1 MNHEY, CDR2 SMNVEV (reference sequence). The ends lost 3 bases at V and 2 bases at J; junction bases unmatched: 6. The CDR3 nucleotides are TGTGCCAGCAGTTTGGAACTAGCGGGATTAAACACCGGGGAGCTGTTTTTT. This gives the protein CASSLELAGLNTGELFF.

J is TRBJ2-2 and V is TRBV10-3, with 10 bases matching TRBD2. Germline V gives CDR1 ENHRY, CDR2 SYGVKD. V dropped 4 bases and J dropped 5; count of bases not matched to a gene: 4. This CDR3 comprises 15 residues. The CDR3 DNA is TGTGCCATCAGTGGTGCTAGCGGGAGTACCGGGGAGCTGTTTTTT. Its protein is CAISGASGSTGELFF.